These T cell receptor beta chains were read from a single sample in a study of vaccination and CD4 T cells after COVID-19. A single record per CDR3 protein comes from TCRdb applying MiXCR to the PCR reads. The sample records around 15,000 distinct CDR3 sequences, roughly 73% being singletons. Their specific antigens are unknown. Sequenced input: CD4+ T cells from blood, cultured in vitro. These receptors were taken from a human donor who had recovered from COVID-19. Both conserved end residues are part of each CDR3.

CDR3aa,j_gene,v_gene
CAWKGGRAGDTQYF,TRBJ2-3,TRBV30
CASSVDQGNQPQHF,TRBJ1-5,TRBV9
CASTPGTVNTEAFF,TRBJ1-1,TRBV11-2
CASSLAVGANYGYTF,TRBJ1-2,TRBV7-9
CASSTRGATGYTF,TRBJ1-2,TRBV19
CASRVGPTDTQYF,TRBJ2-3,TRBV6-1
CASSYRMRRESETQYF,TRBJ2-5,TRBV6-5
CASTRWDRNTEAFF,TRBJ1-1,TRBV19
CASSPDGAPYYGYTF,TRBJ1-2,TRBV6-4
CASSPTSIAATDTQYF,TRBJ2-3,TRBV4-3
CSALTSGRFETQYF,TRBJ2-5,TRBV20-1
CASSYSYTPGTEAYEQYF,TRBJ2-7,TRBV6-5
CASRQTPRTGSRETEAFF,TRBJ1-1,TRBV6-1
CASSPGPREEQFF,TRBJ2-1,TRBV7-2
CSAERTGSGNYGYTF,TRBJ1-2,TRBV20-1
CASSNQGQGASEQYF,TRBJ2-7,TRBV2
CASSPRWGPGDTQYF,TRBJ2-3,TRBV10-1
CSARLANTGELFF,TRBJ2-2,TRBV20-1
CASSQEKSNQPQHF,TRBJ1-5,TRBV3-1
CSARAGGHYNEQFF,TRBJ2-1,TRBV20-1
CSASNILAGVGEQYF,TRBJ2-7,TRBV20-1
CASSLRSPGASFGYTF,TRBJ1-2,TRBV28
CASSAPPGGSPLHF,TRBJ1-6,TRBV10-2
CSADQPQHF,TRBJ1-5,TRBV20-1
CSARGGQNPAKGQYF,TRBJ2-7,TRBV20-1
CASSQDLKYGYTF,TRBJ1-2,TRBV4-2
CSARAGTYDTEAFF,TRBJ1-1,TRBV20-1
CASSLGLPAPHENF,TRBJ2-3,TRBV11-2
CASSEGLESNIQYF,TRBJ2-4,TRBV10-1
CASSVEPAFELFF,TRBJ2-2,TRBV6-4
CASSIEWARGNYGYTF,TRBJ1-2,TRBV19
CASSLESLSETQYF,NA,TRBV11-2
CASSFLGSYEQYF,TRBJ2-7,TRBV7-9
CSARSGTSTDTQYF,TRBJ2-3,TRBV20-1
CASSLMGQLNTGELFF,TRBJ2-2,TRBV7-2
CASSTLSNQPQHF,TRBJ1-5,TRBV28
CASSPDLGSPETQYF,TRBJ2-5,TRBV12-3/TRBV12-4
CAITLPGGGGGYTF,TRBJ1-2,TRBV19
CATSREFYGYTF,TRBJ1-2,TRBV15
CSARESAAIVGLGKNIQYF,TRBJ2-4,TRBV20-1
CASSPDRAGQPQHF,TRBJ1-5,TRBV7-2
CSARALKTGLSSYNSPLHF,TRBJ1-6,TRBV20-1
CASSYGGAGRGTEAFF,TRBJ1-1,TRBV6-2/TRBV6-3
CASRESRDRNTEAFF,TRBJ1-1,TRBV6-1
CATSDAGQGDFEQYF,TRBJ2-7,TRBV24-1
CASSRTAGYGYTF,TRBJ1-2,TRBV6-1
CAWRGGAENNYGYTF,TRBJ1-2,TRBV30
CASRTYSTDTQYF,TRBJ2-3,TRBV27
CASSRFAGTGDKNSPLHF,TRBJ1-6,TRBV7-6
CSARSWTSNTEAFF,TRBJ1-1,TRBV20-1
CSASLLAGTGVSDTQYF,TRBJ2-3,TRBV20-1
CASRIGTMNTEAFF,TRBJ1-1,TRBV5-1
CASSFSGLAPGDTQYF,TRBJ2-3,TRBV7-2
CSARAPLAGTDTQYF,TRBJ2-3,TRBV20-1
CASSYSASSNQPQHF,TRBJ1-5,TRBV6-5
CASSLARALRETQYF,TRBJ2-5,TRBV7-2
CASSVTGLRETQYF,TRBJ2-5,TRBV6-1